The present T cell receptor (beta chain) was sequenced within a study of blood T cell repertoires in COVID-19. The authors' processing: Scientists estimated how many nucleated cells there were by amplifying reference gene primers. Only in-frame clones appear in the TCRdb table, and some are missing; sequencing was by immunoSEQ multiplex PCR. V, J and clone size derive from that table, while D and trimming were established from the DNA sequence. The profile shows around 94,000 clones, more than 85% of them singletons. In its sample, this clone was seen once. The V end was cut by 4 bases, the J end by 3 bases, with 11 bases between. The germline V gene encodes CDR1 SGHTS and CDR2 YDEGEE. The length of the CDR3 is 13 residues.

Sequenced: peripheral blood. The receptor's source is a man between 45 and 60 years old with active or convalescent COVID-19. The chain joins TRBV5-8 to TRBJ2-7; weak D call: TRBD2 (5 bases). The CDR3, as DNA: TGTGCCAGCAGCCCAGGACTGAACTACGAGCAGTACTTC. This sequence encodes CASSPGLNYEQYF.